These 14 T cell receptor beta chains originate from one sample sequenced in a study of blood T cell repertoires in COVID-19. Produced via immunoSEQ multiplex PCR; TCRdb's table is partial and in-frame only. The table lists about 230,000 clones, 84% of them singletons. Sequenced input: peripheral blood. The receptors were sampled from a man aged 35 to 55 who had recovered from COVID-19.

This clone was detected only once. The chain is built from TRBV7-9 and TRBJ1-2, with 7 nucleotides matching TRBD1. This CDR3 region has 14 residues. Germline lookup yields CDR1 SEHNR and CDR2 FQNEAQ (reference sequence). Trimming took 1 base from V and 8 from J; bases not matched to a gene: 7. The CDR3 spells CASSLVQGLYGYTF. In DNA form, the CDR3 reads TGTGCCAGCAGCTTAGTACAGGGGTTATACGGCTACACCTTC.

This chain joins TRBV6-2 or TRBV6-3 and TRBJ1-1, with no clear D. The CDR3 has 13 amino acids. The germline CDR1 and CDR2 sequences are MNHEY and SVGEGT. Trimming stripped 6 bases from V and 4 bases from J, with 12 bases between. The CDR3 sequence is CASSQQRRTEAFF. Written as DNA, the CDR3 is TGTGCCAGCAGCCAACAGAGACGCACTGAAGCTTTCTTT.

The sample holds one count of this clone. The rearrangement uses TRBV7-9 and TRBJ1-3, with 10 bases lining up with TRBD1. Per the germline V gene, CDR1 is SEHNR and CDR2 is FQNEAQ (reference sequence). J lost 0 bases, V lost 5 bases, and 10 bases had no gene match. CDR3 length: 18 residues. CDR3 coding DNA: TGTGCCAGCAGCCCGATGACAGGGGGCAGGAGCTCTGGAAACACCATATATTTT. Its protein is CASSPMTGGRSSGNTIYF.

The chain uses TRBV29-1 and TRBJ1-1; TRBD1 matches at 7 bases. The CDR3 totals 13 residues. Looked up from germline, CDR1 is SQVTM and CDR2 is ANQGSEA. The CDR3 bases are TGCATAGGACAGGAAAGCTGGGGCACTGAAGCTTTCTTT. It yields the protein CIGQESWGTEAFF.

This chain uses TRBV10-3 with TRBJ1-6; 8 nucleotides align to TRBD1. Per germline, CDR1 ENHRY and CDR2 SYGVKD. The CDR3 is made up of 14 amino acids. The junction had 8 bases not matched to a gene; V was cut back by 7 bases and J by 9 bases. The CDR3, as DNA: TGTGCCATCACCGCAGGGGGCGGAACTTCACCCCTCCACTTT. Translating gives CAITAGGGTSPLHF.

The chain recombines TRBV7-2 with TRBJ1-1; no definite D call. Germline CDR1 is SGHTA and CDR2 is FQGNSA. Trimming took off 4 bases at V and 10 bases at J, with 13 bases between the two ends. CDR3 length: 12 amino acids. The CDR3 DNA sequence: TGTGCCAGCAGCTCCAGCGGTAGGGTAGCTTTCTTT. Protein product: CASSSSGRVAFF.

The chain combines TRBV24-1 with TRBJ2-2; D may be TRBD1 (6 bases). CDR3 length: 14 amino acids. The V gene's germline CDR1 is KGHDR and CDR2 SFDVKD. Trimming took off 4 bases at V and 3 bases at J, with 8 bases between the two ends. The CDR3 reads CATSEAGDTGELFF. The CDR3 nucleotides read TGTGCCACCAGTGAAGCAGGGGACACCGGGGAGCTGTTTTTT.

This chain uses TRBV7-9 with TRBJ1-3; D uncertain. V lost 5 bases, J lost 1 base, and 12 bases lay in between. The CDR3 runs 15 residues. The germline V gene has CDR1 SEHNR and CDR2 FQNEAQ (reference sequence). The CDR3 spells CASSLVLPSGNTIYF. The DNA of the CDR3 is TGTGCCAGCAGCCTCGTTCTTCCTTCTGGAAACACCATATATTTT.

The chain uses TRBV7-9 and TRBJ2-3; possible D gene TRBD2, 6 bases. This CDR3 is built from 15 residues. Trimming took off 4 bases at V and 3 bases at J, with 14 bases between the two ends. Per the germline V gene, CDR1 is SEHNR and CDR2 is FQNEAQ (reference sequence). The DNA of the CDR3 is TGTGCCAGCAGCTCGGAGGGGAGTGGGACAGATACGCAGTATTTT. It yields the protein CASSSEGSGTDTQYF.

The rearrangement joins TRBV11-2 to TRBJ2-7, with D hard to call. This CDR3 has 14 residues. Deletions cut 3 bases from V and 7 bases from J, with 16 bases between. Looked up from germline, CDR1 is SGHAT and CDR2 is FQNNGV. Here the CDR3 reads CASSFLSPEDEQYF. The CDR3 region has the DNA TGTGCCAGCAGCTTTCTTAGTCCTGAGGATGAGCAGTACTTC.

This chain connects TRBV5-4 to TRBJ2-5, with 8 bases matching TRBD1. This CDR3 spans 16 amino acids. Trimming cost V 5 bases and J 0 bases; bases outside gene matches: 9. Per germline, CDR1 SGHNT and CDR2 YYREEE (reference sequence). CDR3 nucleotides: TGTGCCAGCAGGCCCAGGACAGGGCCGTACCAAGAGACCCAGTACTTC. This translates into CASRPRTGPYQETQYF.

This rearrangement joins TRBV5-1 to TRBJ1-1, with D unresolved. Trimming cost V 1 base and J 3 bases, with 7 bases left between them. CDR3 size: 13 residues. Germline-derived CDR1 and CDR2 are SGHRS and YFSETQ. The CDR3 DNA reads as TGCGCCAGCAGCTTGAGACTGGACACTGAAGCTTTCTTT. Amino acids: CASSLRLDTEAFF. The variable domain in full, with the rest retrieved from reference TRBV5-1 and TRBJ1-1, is KAGVTQTPRYLIKTRGQQVTLSCSPISGHRSVSWYQQTPGQGLQFLFEYFSETQRNKGNFPGRFSGRQFSNSRSEMNVSTLELGDSALYLCASSLRLDTEAFFGQGTRLTVV.

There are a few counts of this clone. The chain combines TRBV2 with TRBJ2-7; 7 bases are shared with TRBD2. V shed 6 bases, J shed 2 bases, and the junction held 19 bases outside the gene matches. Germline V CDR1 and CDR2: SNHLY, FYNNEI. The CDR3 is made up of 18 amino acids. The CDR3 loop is CASRTGTVYGGGTYEQYF. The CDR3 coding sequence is TGTGCCAGCAGGACCGGGACTGTCTATGGCGGGGGTACCTACGAGCAGTACTTC.

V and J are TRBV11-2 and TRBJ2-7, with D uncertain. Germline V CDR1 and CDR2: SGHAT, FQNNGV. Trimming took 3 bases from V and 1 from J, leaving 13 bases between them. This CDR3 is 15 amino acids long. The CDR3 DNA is TGTGCCAGCAGCTTCTCTAATTTACAGTCCTACGAGCAGTACTTC. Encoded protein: CASSFSNLQSYEQYF.